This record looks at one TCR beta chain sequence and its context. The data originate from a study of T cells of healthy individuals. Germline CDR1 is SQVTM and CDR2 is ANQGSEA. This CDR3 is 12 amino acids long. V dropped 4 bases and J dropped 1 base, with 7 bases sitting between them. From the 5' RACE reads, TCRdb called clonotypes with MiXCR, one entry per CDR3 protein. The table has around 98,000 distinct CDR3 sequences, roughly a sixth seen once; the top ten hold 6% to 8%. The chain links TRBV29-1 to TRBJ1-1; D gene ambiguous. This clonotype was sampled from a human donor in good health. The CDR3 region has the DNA TGCAGCGTTGTCACAGCGAACACTGAAGCTTTCTTT. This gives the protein CSVVTANTEAFF.